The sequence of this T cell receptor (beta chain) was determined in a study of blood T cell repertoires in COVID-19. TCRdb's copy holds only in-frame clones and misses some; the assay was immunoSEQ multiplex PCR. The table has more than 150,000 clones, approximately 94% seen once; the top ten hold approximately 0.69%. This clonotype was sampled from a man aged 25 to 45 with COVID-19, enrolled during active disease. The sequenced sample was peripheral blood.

The CDR3: CTSSPRPVNEKLFF. CDR3 DNA sequence: TGCACCAGCAGCCCCCGCCCGGTGAATGAAAAACTGTTTTTT. The rearrangement uses TRBV1 and TRBJ1-4. TRBV1 is recorded as a pseudogene. The CDR3 consists of 14 residues.